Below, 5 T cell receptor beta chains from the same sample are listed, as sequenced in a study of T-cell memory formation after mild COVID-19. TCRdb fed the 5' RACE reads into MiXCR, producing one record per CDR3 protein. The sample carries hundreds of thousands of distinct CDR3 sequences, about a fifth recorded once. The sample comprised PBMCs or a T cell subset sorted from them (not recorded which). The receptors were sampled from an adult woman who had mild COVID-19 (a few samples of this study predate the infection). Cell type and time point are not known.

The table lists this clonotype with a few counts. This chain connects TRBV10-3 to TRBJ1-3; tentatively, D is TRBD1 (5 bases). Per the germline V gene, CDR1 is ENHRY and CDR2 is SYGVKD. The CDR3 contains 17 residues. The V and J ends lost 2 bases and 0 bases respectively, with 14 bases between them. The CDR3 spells CAISEKDIPFSGNTIYF. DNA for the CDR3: TGTGCCATCAGTGAGAAGGACATTCCCTTCTCTGGAAACACCATATATTTT.

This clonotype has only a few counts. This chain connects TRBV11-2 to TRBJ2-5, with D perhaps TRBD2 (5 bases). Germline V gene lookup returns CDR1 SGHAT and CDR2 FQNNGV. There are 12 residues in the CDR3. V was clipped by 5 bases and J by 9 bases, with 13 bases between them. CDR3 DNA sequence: TGTGCCAGCAGCCAACTAGATAACGCCCAGTACTTC. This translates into CASSQLDNAQYF.

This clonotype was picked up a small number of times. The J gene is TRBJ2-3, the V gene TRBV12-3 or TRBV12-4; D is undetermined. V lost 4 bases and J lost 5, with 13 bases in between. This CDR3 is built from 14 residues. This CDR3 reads CASSWSGPEDTQYF. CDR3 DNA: TGTGCCAGCAGTTGGTCCGGGCCGGAAGATACGCAGTATTTT.

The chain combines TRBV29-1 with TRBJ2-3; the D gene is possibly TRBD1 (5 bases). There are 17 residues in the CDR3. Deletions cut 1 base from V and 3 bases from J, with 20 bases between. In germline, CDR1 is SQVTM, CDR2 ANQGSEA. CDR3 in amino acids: CSVEGLGAERGTDTQYF. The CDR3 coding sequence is TGCAGCGTTGAAGGGCTTGGGGCAGAACGTGGAACAGATACGCAGTATTTT.

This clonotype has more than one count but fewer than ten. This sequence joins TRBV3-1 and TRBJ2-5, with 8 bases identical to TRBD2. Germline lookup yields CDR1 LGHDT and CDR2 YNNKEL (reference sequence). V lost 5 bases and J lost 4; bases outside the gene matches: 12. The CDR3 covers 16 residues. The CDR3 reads CASSEAHGLARETQYF. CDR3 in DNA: TGTGCCAGCAGCGAAGCACATGGACTAGCTAGAGAGACCCAGTACTTC.